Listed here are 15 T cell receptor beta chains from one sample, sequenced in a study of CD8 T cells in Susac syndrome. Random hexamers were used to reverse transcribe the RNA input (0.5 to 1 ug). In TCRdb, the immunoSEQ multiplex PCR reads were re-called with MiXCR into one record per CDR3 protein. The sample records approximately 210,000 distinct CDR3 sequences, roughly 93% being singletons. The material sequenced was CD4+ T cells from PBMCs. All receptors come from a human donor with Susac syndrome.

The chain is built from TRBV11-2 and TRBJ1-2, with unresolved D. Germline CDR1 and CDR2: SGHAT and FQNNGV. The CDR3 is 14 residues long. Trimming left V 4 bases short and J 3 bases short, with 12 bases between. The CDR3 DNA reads TGTGCCAGCAGCTCCCGTCGGCAGGACTATGGCTACACCTTC. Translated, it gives CASSSRRQDYGYTF.

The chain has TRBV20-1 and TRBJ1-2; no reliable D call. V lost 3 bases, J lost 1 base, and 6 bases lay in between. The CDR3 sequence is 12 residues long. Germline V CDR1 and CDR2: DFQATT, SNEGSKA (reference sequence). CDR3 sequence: CSASLGNYGYTF. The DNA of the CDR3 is TGCAGTGCTAGTTTGGGTAACTATGGCTACACCTTC.

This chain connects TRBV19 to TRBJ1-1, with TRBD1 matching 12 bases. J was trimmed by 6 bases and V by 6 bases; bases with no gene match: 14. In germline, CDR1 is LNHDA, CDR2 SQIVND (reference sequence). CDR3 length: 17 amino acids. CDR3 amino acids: CASSYRGGQGASAEAFF. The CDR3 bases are TGTGCCAGTAGCTATCGAGGGGGACAGGGGGCGTCGGCTGAAGCTTTCTTT.

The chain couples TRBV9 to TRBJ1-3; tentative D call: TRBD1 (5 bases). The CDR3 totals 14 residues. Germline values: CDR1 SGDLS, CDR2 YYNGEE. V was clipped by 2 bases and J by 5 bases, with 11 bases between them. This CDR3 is CASSVGDWRNTIYF. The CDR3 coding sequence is TGTGCCAGCAGCGTGGGGGATTGGAGAAACACCATATATTTT.

In DNA form, the CDR3 reads TGTGCCACCAGTGATGGAGGACAGGGTTCGGGAAATACGCAGTATTTT. This gives the protein CATSDGGQGSGNTQYF. The chain joins TRBV24-1 to TRBJ2-3, with TRBD1 identical over 8 bases. The CDR3 is made up of 16 amino acids. The germline gives CDR1 KGHDR, CDR2 SFDVKD. The trim removed 3 bases at V and 7 bases at J, leaving 11 bases unmatched.

The CDR3 DNA is TGCAGTGCTGACCAGGGGACGGGTGAAAAACTGTTTTTT. Encoded protein: CSADQGTGEKLFF. This chain links TRBV20-1 with TRBJ1-4; possible D gene TRBD1, 6 bases. The CDR3 loop spans 13 amino acids. Deletions cut 5 bases from V and 7 bases from J, with 14 bases between. The germline CDR1 and CDR2 sequences are DFQATT and SNEGSKA (reference sequence).

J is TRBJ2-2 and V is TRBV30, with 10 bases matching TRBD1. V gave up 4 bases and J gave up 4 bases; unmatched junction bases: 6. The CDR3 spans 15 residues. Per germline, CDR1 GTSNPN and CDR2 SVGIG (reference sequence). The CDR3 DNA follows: TGTGCCTGGATCCAAAGGGACAGGGGCACCGGGGAGCTGTTTTTT. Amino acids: CAWIQRDRGTGELFF.

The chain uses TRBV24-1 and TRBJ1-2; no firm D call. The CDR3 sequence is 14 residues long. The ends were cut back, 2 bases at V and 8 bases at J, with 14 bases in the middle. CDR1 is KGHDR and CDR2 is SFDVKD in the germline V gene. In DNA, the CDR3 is TGTGCCACCAGTGATTCAGGACCCCTCGGGGGCTACACCTTC. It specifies CATSDSGPLGGYTF.

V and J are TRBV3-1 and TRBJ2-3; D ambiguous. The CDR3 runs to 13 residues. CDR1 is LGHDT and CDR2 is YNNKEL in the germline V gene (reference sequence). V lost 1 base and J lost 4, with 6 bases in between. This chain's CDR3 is CASSQAYADTQYF. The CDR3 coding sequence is TGTGCCAGCAGCCAAGCATACGCAGATACGCAGTATTTT.

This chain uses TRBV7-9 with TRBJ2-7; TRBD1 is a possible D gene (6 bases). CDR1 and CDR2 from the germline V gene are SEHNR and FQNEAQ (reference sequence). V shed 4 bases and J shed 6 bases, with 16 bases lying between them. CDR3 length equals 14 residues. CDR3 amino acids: CASSSQGYGGEQYF. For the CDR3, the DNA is TGTGCCAGCAGCTCCCAGGGGTATGGGGGCGAGCAGTACTTC.

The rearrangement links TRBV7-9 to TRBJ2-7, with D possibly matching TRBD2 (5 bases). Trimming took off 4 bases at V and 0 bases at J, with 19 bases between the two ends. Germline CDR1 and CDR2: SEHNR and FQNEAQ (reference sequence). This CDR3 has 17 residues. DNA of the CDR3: TGTGCCAGCAGCTCATATCCCGATACGGGGAGCTCCTACGAGCAGTACTTC. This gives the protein CASSSYPDTGSSYEQYF.

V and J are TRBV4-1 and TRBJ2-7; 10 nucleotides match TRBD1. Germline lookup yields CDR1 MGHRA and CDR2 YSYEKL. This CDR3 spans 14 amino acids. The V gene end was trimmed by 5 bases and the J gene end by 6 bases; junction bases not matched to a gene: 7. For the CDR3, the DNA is TGCGCCAGCAGCTCCCGACAGGGGGCCCCCGAGCAGTACTTC. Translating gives CASSSRQGAPEQYF.

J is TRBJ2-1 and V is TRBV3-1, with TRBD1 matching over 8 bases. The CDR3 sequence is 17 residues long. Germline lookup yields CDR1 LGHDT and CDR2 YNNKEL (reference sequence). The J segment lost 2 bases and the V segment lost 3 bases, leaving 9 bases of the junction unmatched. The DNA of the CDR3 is TGTGCCAGCAGCCACGAGCCCGGGACAGGTCCCTACAATGAGCAGTTCTTC. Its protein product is CASSHEPGTGPYNEQFF.

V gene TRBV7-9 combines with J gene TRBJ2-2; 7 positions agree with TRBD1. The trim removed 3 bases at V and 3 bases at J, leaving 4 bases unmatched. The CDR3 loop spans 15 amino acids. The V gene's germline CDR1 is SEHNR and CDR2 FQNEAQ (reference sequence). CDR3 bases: TGTGCCAGCAGCTTTAATCAGGGGGACACCGGGGAGCTGTTTTTT. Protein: CASSFNQGDTGELFF.

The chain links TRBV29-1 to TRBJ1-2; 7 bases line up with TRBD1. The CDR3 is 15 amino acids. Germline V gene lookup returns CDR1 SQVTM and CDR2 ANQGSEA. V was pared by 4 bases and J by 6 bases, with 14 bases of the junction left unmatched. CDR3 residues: CSVVYFVSGGDGYTF. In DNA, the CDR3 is TGCAGCGTTGTTTATTTCGTGTCAGGGGGAGATGGCTACACCTTC.